These 12 T cell receptor beta chains originate from one sample sequenced in a study of human T cells and chemical hapten exposure. The time point here: pre-sensitization, week 0. Indicated treatment: therapeutic diphenylcyclopropenone sensitization with weekly scalp DPC. TCRdb reprocessed the RACE reads with MiXCR, giving one entry per CDR3 protein. The sample lists nearly 110,000 distinct CDR3 sequences, around 12% seen once, with over 1.5% in the top ten. Sequences were derived from whole blood, sampled in connection with sensitization to the hapten diphenylcyclopropenone (DPC). Receptors were obtained from a woman between 50 and 59 years old with alopecia areata. Some clones in this sample may be carry-over from other donors' samples.

This clonotype was seen ten or more times. The chain carries TRBV6-5 and TRBJ2-1; TRBD1 matches at 7 bases. V trimming: 6 bases; J trimming: 8 bases; junction bases outside the gene matches: 13. The CDR3 is 15 residues long. The germline gives CDR1 MNHEY, CDR2 SVGAGI. CDR3 nucleotides: TGTGCCAGCAGACCGCAGGGGGTATACTGGGATGAGCAGTTCTTC. Translating it yields CASRPQGVYWDEQFF.

The chain carries TRBV7-2 and TRBJ2-5; D perhaps matches TRBD2 (6 bases). The V end lost 2 bases, the J end lost 2 bases, and 9 bases lay between the germline ends. CDR1 and CDR2 (germline): SGHTA, FQGNSA. This CDR3 comprises 14 residues. The CDR3 here is CASSLMGGQETQYF. The CDR3 DNA is TGTGCCAGCAGCTTAATGGGGGGACAAGAGACCCAGTACTTC.

The rearrangement joins TRBV11-2 to TRBJ2-3; 9 bases map to TRBD2. CDR3 length equals 17 residues. Germline V gives CDR1 SGHAT, CDR2 FQNNGV. Germline trimming cut 1 base from V and 2 bases from J; bases unmatched to any gene: 7. CDR3: CASSLGTLAGFTDTQYF. CDR3 DNA sequence: TGTGCCAGCAGCTTAGGCACCCTAGCGGGGTTCACAGATACGCAGTATTTT. The whole variable domain, remainder taken from reference TRBV11-2 and TRBJ2-3, is EAGVAQSPRYKIIEKRQSVAFWCNPISGHATLYWYQQILGQGPKLLIQFQNNGVVDDSQLPKDRFSAERLKGVDSTLKIQPAKLEDSAVYLCASSLGTLAGFTDTQYFGPGTRLTVL.

In this sample, this clonotype turned up many times. The gene calls are TRBV6-1 and TRBJ1-1; D not resolved. The germline CDR1 and CDR2 sequences are MNHNS and SASEGT. V gave up 6 bases and J gave up 1 base, with 9 bases separating them. This CDR3 is 13 amino acids long. The CDR3 DNA reads TGTGCCAGCAGCGGGCAGCGGAACACTGAAGCTTTCTTT. It specifies CASSGQRNTEAFF.

This chain uses TRBV28 with TRBJ2-7; D remains ambiguous. Germline V gene sequence: CDR1 MDHEN, CDR2 SYDVKM. Trimming removed 7 bases at V and 4 bases at J, with 14 bases between. CDR3 length equals 13 residues. The CDR3 bases are TGTGCCAGCAAACTCGGGCAGACATACGAGCAGTACTTC. It specifies CASKLGQTYEQYF.

V usage is TRBV18 and J usage is TRBJ2-2, with D unresolved. Germline V lookup: CDR1 KGHSH, CDR2 LQKENI. Trimming removed 0 bases at V and 6 bases at J, with 8 bases between. The CDR3 length is 14 residues. The CDR3: CASSPPGHSGELFF. The CDR3 DNA reads as TGTGCCAGCTCACCACCGGGCCACTCCGGGGAGCTGTTTTTT.

This clonotype has just a few counts. The J gene is TRBJ1-6, the V gene TRBV20-1, with a possible D match to TRBD1 (5 bases). This CDR3 has 15 residues. V dropped 5 bases and J dropped 7 bases, with 18 bases sitting between them. Germline V CDR1 and CDR2: DFQATT, SNEGSKA (reference sequence). CDR3 region: CSAENPGLENSPLHF. Written as DNA, the CDR3 is TGCAGTGCTGAAAACCCGGGACTCGAAAATTCACCCCTCCACTTT.

The CDR3 DNA sequence: TGTGCCAGCAGTTTCGGGAGCTTTGAAGCTTTCTTT. Its translation is CASSFGSFEAFF. The V and J genes are TRBV28 and TRBJ1-1; D unresolved. The CDR3 runs to 12 residues. V dropped 3 bases and J dropped 7 bases, with 9 bases sitting between them. Germline CDR1 MDHEN, CDR2 SYDVKM.

V is TRBV29-1 and J is TRBJ2-1, with a possible D match to TRBD1 (6 bases). CDR3 size: 15 residues. CDR1 and CDR2 from the germline V gene are SQVTM and ANQGSEA. Trimming took off 0 bases at V and 7 bases at J, with 16 bases between the two ends. CDR3 protein: CSVEDWALTGNEQFF. DNA of the CDR3: TGCAGCGTTGAAGATTGGGCCCTCACAGGGAATGAGCAGTTCTTC.

A few counts support this clonotype. The J gene is TRBJ1-2, the V gene TRBV5-4, with a tentative D call TRBD1 (6 bases). CDR3 length: 15 residues. The germline V gene encodes CDR1 SGHNT and CDR2 YYREEE (reference sequence). Trimming cost V 4 bases and J 5 bases, with 18 bases left between them. CDR3 loop: CASSVRYRDQYGYTF. CDR3 DNA sequence: TGTGCCAGCAGCGTAAGATACAGGGACCAATATGGCTACACCTTC.

This rearrangement joins TRBV14 to TRBJ2-7; no definite D call. The CDR3 runs 11 residues. The V and J ends lost 3 bases and 9 bases respectively, with 9 bases between them. Germline loops: CDR1 SGHDN, CDR2 FVKESK. As DNA, the CDR3 is TGTGCCAGCAGCCACGGAATTCGGCAGTACTTC. Its protein is CASSHGIRQYF.

V usage is TRBV7-9 and J usage is TRBJ1-1, with D unclear. The CDR3 runs 12 residues. CDR1 is SEHNR, CDR2 FQNEAQ, per germline (reference sequence). Trimming took 2 bases from V and 5 from J, leaving 6 bases between them. CDR3 DNA: TGTGCCAGCAGCTTATACTCTACTGAAGCTTTCTTT. Protein product: CASSLYSTEAFF. The full variable domain, its missing parts supplied by reference TRBV7-9 and TRBJ1-1, is DTGVSQNPRHKITKRGQNVTFRCDPISEHNRLYWYRQTLGQGPEFLTYFQNEAQLEKSRLLSDRFSAERPKGSFSTLEIQRTEQGDSAMYLCASSLYSTEAFFGQGTRLTVV.